This TCR beta chain was identified in a study of kidney transplant recipient with SARS-CoV-2 infection. The germline V gene encodes CDR1 SGHTA and CDR2 FQGNSA. CDR3 length equals 14 residues. V lost 7 bases to trimming and J lost 7 bases, with 17 bases between them. TCRdb re-called the reads with MiXCR, one entry per CDR3 protein. The sample carries approximately 240,000 distinct CDR3 sequences, 25% to 30% recorded once. Comment on this clonotype: A much larger clonotype is one base distant, so this may be a read error.

Sequences were derived from a blood sample, sampled at baseline and on roughly day 120 from a kidney transplant recipient. The sequence came from a young adult male patient who had COVID-19 and was a kidney transplant recipient. Certain T cells may be donor cells from the graft. The chain is built from TRBV7-2 and TRBJ1-5; D may be TRBD1 (5 bases). CDR3 region: CASNPFFTGQPQHF. The DNA of the CDR3 is TGTGCCAGCAACCCTTTTTTTACAGGACAGCCCCAGCATTTT.